One and the same sample provided the 8 T cell receptor beta chains below, sequenced in a study of CD8 T cells in Susac syndrome. An input of about 0.5 to 1 ug of RNA was subjected to reverse transcription using random hexamers. TCRdb ran MiXCR on the immunoSEQ multiplex PCR reads and lists one entry per CDR3 protein. The data show about 190,000 distinct CDR3 sequences, 85% to 95% seen once. The sample taken for sequencing was CD4+ T cells from PBMCs. These receptors were collected from a human donor in good health.

The chain carries TRBV20-1 and TRBJ1-5; D is unclear. Germline values: CDR1 DFQATT, CDR2 SNEGSKA (reference sequence). Trimming stripped 6 bases from V and 9 bases from J, with 21 bases between. This CDR3 has 14 amino acids. CDR3 in DNA: TGCAGTGCACGCGGCGGCCAGCGTCGATGGCCCCAGCATTTT. This codes for CSARGGQRRWPQHF.

This chain uses TRBV12-3 or TRBV12-4 with TRBJ1-3; no definite D call. CDR3 length equals 15 residues. Trimming shortened V by 6 bases and J by 0 bases, and 12 bases separated the two germline ends. CDR3 sequence (DNA): TGTGCCAGCAGCAATTCCGTGGCCTCTGGAAACACCATATATTTT. It yields the protein CASSNSVASGNTIYF.

This chain links TRBV5-1 with TRBJ2-3; D perhaps matches TRBD1 (5 bases). The CDR3 consists of 13 residues. The V end lost 5 bases, the J end lost 7 bases, and 14 bases lay between the germline ends. Looked up from germline, CDR1 is SGHRS and CDR2 is YFSETQ. The CDR3 region has the DNA TGCGCCAGCAGTCTCGACAGAACTTATACGCAGTATTTT. As protein: CASSLDRTYTQYF.

CDR3 nucleotides: TGTGCCAGCAGACGTCCTTTGGAGGCCTACGGAAACACCATATATTTT. Translation gives CASRRPLEAYGNTIYF. The chain links TRBV6-2 or TRBV6-3 to TRBJ1-3; D call uncertain. Germline CDR1 reads MNHEY; CDR2 reads SVGEGT. The CDR3 contains 16 residues. V lost 6 bases and J lost 4, with 19 bases in between.

The V gene is TRBV5-1, the J gene TRBJ1-1, with D perhaps TRBD1 (5 bases). This CDR3 is built from 13 residues. V shed 0 bases and J shed 6 bases, with 9 bases lying between them. Germline values: CDR1 SGHRS, CDR2 YFSETQ. CDR3 sequence: CASSLGPGAEAFF. The CDR3 DNA sequence: TGCGCCAGCAGCTTGGGCCCGGGGGCTGAAGCTTTCTTT.

This sequence joins TRBV5-6 and TRBJ1-6; TRBD1 matches at 8 bases. Germline assignment: CDR1 SGHDT and CDR2 YYEEEE. CDR3 length equals 15 residues. Germline trimming cut 6 bases from V and 9 bases from J; bases unmatched to any gene: 11. CDR3 sequence (DNA): TGTGCCAGCAACCCCTGGACAGGGAAGGGTTCACCCCTCCACTTT. Its translation is CASNPWTGKGSPLHF.

The chain joins TRBV6-2 or TRBV6-3 to TRBJ2-1; tentatively, D is TRBD1 or TRBD2 (6 bases each). Per the germline V gene, CDR1 is MNHEY and CDR2 is SVGEGT. With 2 bases removed from V and 8 bases from J, the gap between germline ends came to 7 bases. The CDR3 has 12 amino acids. This CDR3 is CASSYGGHEQFF. In DNA form, the CDR3 reads TGTGCCAGCAGTTACGGGGGGCATGAGCAGTTCTTC.

The chain joins TRBV6-5 to TRBJ2-1, with D unresolved. With 0 bases removed from V and 5 bases from J, the gap between germline ends came to 17 bases. This CDR3 has 17 residues. Germline loops: CDR1 MNHEY, CDR2 SVGAGI. Written as DNA, the CDR3 is TGTGCCAGCAGTTACTCGACCGCGGCCCCCAGGAACAATGAGCAGTTCTTC. This codes for CASSYSTAAPRNNEQFF.